A single sample gave rise to the 32 T cell receptor beta chains below, sequenced in a study of response to subunit inactivated influenza vaccine. TCRdb re-analysed the RT-PCR reads in MiXCR, keeping a single row per CDR3 protein. The sample has around 760,000 distinct CDR3 sequences, 11% to 15% seen once; the top ten hold roughly 6.4%. The sample in question was PBMCs from blood, obtained 14 to 15 days before vaccination. These receptors were collected from a man aged 45 to 65 who received an inactivated influenza vaccine.

The sample holds a few counts of this clonotype. The chain joins TRBV12-3 or TRBV12-4 to TRBJ2-3; 9 bases match TRBD2. The CDR3 is 15 residues long. Trimming cost V 3 bases and J 4 bases; bases outside gene matches: 5. The CDR3 bases are TGTGCCAGCAGTTTTGGGACTAGCTCTCCAGATACGCAGTATTTT. It codes for CASSFGTSSPDTQYF.

The chain joins TRBV19 to TRBJ1-5; D call uncertain. V was trimmed by 6 bases and J by 3 bases, leaving 18 bases between them. CDR1 and CDR2 from the germline V gene are LNHDA and SQIVND (reference sequence). The CDR3 consists of 16 residues. Written as DNA, the CDR3 is TGTGCCAGTAGACACACTCAGAGAAATACCAATCAGCCCCAGCATTTT. Its translation: CASRHTQRNTNQPQHF.

This sequence joins TRBV7-9 and TRBJ1-2; D is ambiguous. CDR1 and CDR2 from the germline V gene are SEHNR and FQNEAQ (reference sequence). Between the trimmed V and J ends, which lost 5 bases and 2 bases, there was a span of 12 bases. The CDR3 is 14 residues long. CDR3 nucleotides: TGTGCCAGCAGCGAGGTAGTGGCCAACTATGGCTACACCTTC. It yields the protein CASSEVVANYGYTF.

The sample holds many counts of this clonotype. The chain carries TRBV28 and TRBJ2-1; the D gene is possibly TRBD2 (6 bases). V was trimmed by 6 bases and J by 2 bases, leaving 14 bases between them. The V gene's germline CDR1 is MDHEN and CDR2 SYDVKM. The CDR3 is 15 amino acids. The CDR3 coding sequence is TGTGCCAGCAGCAGGGACTTTGACCCCTACAATGAGCAGTTCTTC. Translation gives CASSRDFDPYNEQFF.

The chain has TRBV9 and TRBJ2-1; D possibly corresponds to TRBD2 (5 bases). Germline lookup yields CDR1 SGDLS and CDR2 YYNGEE. The CDR3 is 16 amino acids. The V and J ends lost 3 bases and 9 bases respectively, with 22 bases between them. CDR3 loop: CASSASRAGVATEQFF. The CDR3 region has the DNA TGTGCCAGCAGCGCCAGCCGGGCGGGCGTTGCTACTGAGCAGTTCTTC.

This rearrangement joins TRBV29-1 to TRBJ2-5; no reliable D call. With 7 bases removed from V and 4 bases from J, the gap between germline ends came to 16 bases. CDR1 and CDR2 from the germline V gene are SQVTM and ANQGSEA. The length of the CDR3 is 13 residues. The chain's CDR3 is CSEGGGVGETQYF. In nucleotides, the CDR3 is TGCAGCGAGGGCGGTGGGGTCGGAGAGACCCAGTACTTC. Complete variable domain (other parts from reference TRBV29-1 and TRBJ2-5): SAVISQKPSRDICQRGTSLTIQCQVDSQVTMMFWYRQQPGQSLTLIATANQGSEATYESGFVIDKFPISRPNLTFSTLTVSNMSPEDSSIYLCSEGGGVGETQYFGPGTRLLVL.

The chain recombines TRBV6-5 with TRBJ1-2; no definite D call. Germline loops: CDR1 MNHEY, CDR2 SVGAGI. The germline V and J ends were trimmed by 0 bases and 4 bases, with 9 bases remaining between them. CDR3 length: 14 residues. DNA of the CDR3: TGTGCCAGCAGTTACTCACCGGGTTTCTATGGCTACACCTTC. This encodes CASSYSPGFYGYTF.

Only a few counts were recorded for this clonotype. The chain uses TRBV6-5 and TRBJ1-4; D unresolved. Germline CDR1 is MNHEY and CDR2 is SVGAGI. Trimming took off 0 bases at V and 2 bases at J, with 10 bases between the two ends. The CDR3 consists of 16 residues. The CDR3 nucleotides read TGTGCCAGCAGTTACTCGATGTGGGCTACTAATGAAAAACTGTTTTTT. It yields the protein CASSYSMWATNEKLFF.

This clonotype showed up just a few times. The rearrangement links TRBV5-6 to TRBJ2-5; 9 nucleotides align to TRBD1. The V gene's germline CDR1 is SGHDT and CDR2 YYEEEE. The CDR3 has 15 residues. Trimming at V came to 4 bases and at J to 4 bases, leaving 8 bases not matched to a gene. The CDR3 DNA reads as TGTGCCAGCAGCGTCCGGGACAGGGTCTCAGAGACCCAGTACTTC. Its translation is CASSVRDRVSETQYF. The full variable domain, in which reference TRBV5-6 and TRBJ2-5 provide the parts outside the CDR3, is DAGVTQSPTHLIKTRGQQVTLRCSPKSGHDTVSWYQQALGQGPQFIFQYYEEEERQRGNFPDRFSGHQFPNYSSELNVNALLLGDSALYLCASSVRDRVSETQYFGPGTRLLVL.

The CDR3 loop reads CASSPPGTEDYEQYF. CDR3 DNA: TGTGCCAGCAGCCCACCCGGGACAGAAGACTACGAGCAGTACTTC. The chain recombines TRBV6-1 with TRBJ2-7, with 7 bases aligning to TRBD1. This CDR3 is built from 15 residues. J was trimmed by 3 bases and V by 6 bases; bases with no gene match: 11. CDR1 and CDR2 from the germline V gene are MNHNS and SASEGT.

This clonotype was counted a few times. The V call is TRBV28, the J call TRBJ2-7; possibly TRBD2 for D (5 bases). CDR3 size: 13 residues. V shed 0 bases and J shed 5 bases, with 8 bases lying between them. Germline CDR1 and CDR2: MDHEN and SYDVKM. The CDR3 DNA reads as TGTGCCAGCAGTTTATGGGCCGGGGACGAGCAGTACTTC. This translates into CASSLWAGDEQYF.

This clonotype was observed a handful of times. The chain couples TRBV7-9 to TRBJ2-1, with TRBD2 identical over 8 bases. Germline values: CDR1 SEHNR, CDR2 FQNEAQ (reference sequence). J lost 0 bases, V lost 10 bases, and 8 bases had no gene match. The CDR3 extends over 15 amino acids. CDR3 in amino acids: CATSLAESSYNEQFF. The CDR3 DNA follows: TGTGCCACTTCACTAGCGGAGAGCTCCTACAATGAGCAGTTCTTC. Together with reference TRBV7-9 and TRBJ2-1, the CDR3 gives the full variable domain: DTGVSQNPRHKITKRGQNVTFRCDPISEHNRLYWYRQTLGQGPEFLTYFQNEAQLEKSRLLSDRFSAERPKGSFSTLEIQRTEQGDSAMYLCATSLAESSYNEQFFGPGTRLTVL.

The chain uses TRBV20-1 and TRBJ1-2; 7 nucleotides line up with TRBD1. With V trimmed by 8 bases and J by 1 base, 10 bases remained unmatched. The CDR3 covers 14 residues. Germline assignment: CDR1 DFQATT and CDR2 SNEGSKA (reference sequence). In nucleotides, the CDR3 is TGCAGTACCAACTCGGGACAGCTTAACTATGGCTACACCTTC. Translating gives CSTNSGQLNYGYTF.

Worth noting for this clonotype: An end of the junction differs from the germline gene, which may be a read error. The chain recombines TRBV4-3 with TRBJ1-1; D might be TRBD1 (5 bases). CDR3 length equals 15 residues. Germline CDR1 is LGHNA and CDR2 is YSLEER. CDR3 loop: CASSQDGGGSRYLLF. CDR3 coding DNA: TGCGCCAGCAGCCAAGATGGGGGGGGTTCCCGTTATTTGCTCTTT.

This clonotype occurred many times. The genes are TRBV5-1 and TRBJ2-5; 11 nucleotides align to TRBD2. V lost 0 bases to trimming and J lost 5 bases; unmatched junction nucleotides: 6. CDR3 length: 16 residues. Germline V gene sequence: CDR1 SGHRS, CDR2 YFSETQ. CDR3 residues: CASSLGLAGSVETQYF. CDR3 coding DNA: TGCGCCAGCAGCTTGGGACTAGCGGGGTCCGTTGAGACCCAGTACTTC.

This clonotype occurred a few times. The chain combines TRBV7-2 with TRBJ1-5, with 8 bases aligning to TRBD1. This CDR3 is 16 amino acids long. From germline, CDR1 is SGHTA and CDR2 FQGNSA. With 5 bases clipped from V and 0 bases from J, the junction kept 6 bases outside the gene matches. CDR3 in DNA: TGTGCCAGCAGCGACGACAGGGGTTATAGCAATCAGCCCCAGCATTTT. It is translated as CASSDDRGYSNQPQHF.

This clonotype was recorded at least ten times. This chain connects TRBV24-1 to TRBJ2-1; TRBD1 matches at 10 bases. The trim removed 3 bases at V and 5 bases at J, leaving 6 bases unmatched. Germline CDR1 is KGHDR and CDR2 is SFDVKD. There are 16 residues in the CDR3. The CDR3 loop reads CATSDPRTGGNNEQFF. The CDR3 coding sequence is TGTGCCACCAGTGATCCCCGGACAGGGGGGAACAATGAGCAGTTCTTC.

V is TRBV10-3 and J is TRBJ1-5; D is possibly TRBD1 (6 bases). Per the germline V gene, CDR1 is ENHRY and CDR2 is SYGVKD. Trimming cost V 10 bases and J 4 bases, with 17 bases left between them. The CDR3 runs 14 residues. Here the CDR3 reads CATQDTGPNQPQHF. For the CDR3, the DNA is TGTGCCACCCAAGATACAGGGCCTAATCAGCCCCAGCATTTT.

This clonotype was recorded a few times. The V gene is TRBV15, the J gene TRBJ2-3; a possible D gene is TRBD1 (6 bases). The CDR3 runs 16 residues. Germline CDR1 and CDR2: LNHNV and YYDKDF (reference sequence). V gave up 5 bases and J gave up 2 bases, with 17 bases separating them. The CDR3 here is CATSGWTDITTDTQYF. The CDR3 region has the DNA TGTGCCACCAGCGGATGGACAGACATAACCACAGATACGCAGTATTTT.

The chain uses TRBV6-5 and TRBJ1-2; 9 bases align to TRBD1. J was trimmed by 4 bases and V by 2 bases; bases with no gene match: 11. CDR1 MNHEY and CDR2 SVGAGI come from the germline V gene. CDR3 length equals 17 residues. CDR3 residues: CASSYEGTGGAGYGYTF. CDR3 DNA: TGTGCCAGCAGTTACGAAGGAACAGGGGGCGCTGGCTATGGCTACACCTTC.

Only a few counts were recorded for this clonotype. The chain combines TRBV2 with TRBJ2-5; D ambiguous. The CDR3 length is 12 residues. Trimming removed 6 bases at V and 5 bases at J, with 10 bases between. In germline, CDR1 is SNHLY, CDR2 FYNNEI. CDR3 in amino acids: CASRPPVETQYF. The CDR3 nucleotides are TGTGCCAGCAGGCCCCCTGTGGAGACCCAGTACTTC.

The chain employs TRBV7-9 and TRBJ2-1; TRBD1 agrees at 7 bases. The V and J ends lost 5 bases and 4 bases, in that order; junction bases with no gene match: 14. CDR3 size: 17 residues. The germline V gene has CDR1 SEHNR and CDR2 FQNEAQ (reference sequence). The CDR3 loop is CASSDGTDNLKYNEQFF. The CDR3 nucleotides are TGTGCCAGCAGCGACGGGACAGACAACCTGAAATACAATGAGCAGTTCTTC.

This clonotype was seen ten or more times. The chain uses TRBV11-2 and TRBJ2-2; tentatively, D is TRBD1 (5 bases). Germline values: CDR1 SGHAT, CDR2 FQNNGV. V dropped 2 bases and J dropped 0 bases, with 7 bases sitting between them. The CDR3 spans 15 residues. CDR3 bases: TGTGCCAGCAGCTTACAAGGGGCGAACACCGGGGAGCTGTTTTTT. Residues: CASSLQGANTGELFF.

The rearrangement uses TRBV20-1 and TRBJ1-5, with D perhaps matching TRBD1 (6 bases). The germline V and J ends were trimmed by 5 bases and 0 bases, with 11 bases remaining between them. Germline loops: CDR1 DFQATT, CDR2 SNEGSKA (reference sequence). The CDR3 totals 14 residues. CDR3 residues: CSALQGSSNQPQHF. DNA of the CDR3: TGCAGTGCTCTGCAGGGGTCTAGCAATCAGCCCCAGCATTTT.

The table lists this clonotype with a few counts. The J gene is TRBJ2-2, the V gene TRBV6-1; no clear D gene. The germline V and J ends were trimmed by 6 bases and 6 bases, with 17 bases remaining between them. The CDR3 loop spans 15 amino acids. Germline CDR1 MNHNS, CDR2 SASEGT. Here the CDR3 DNA reads TGTGCCAGCAGGGCCATGAGGTCCGACGCCGGGGAGCTGTTTTTT. Encoded protein: CASRAMRSDAGELFF.

This clonotype showed up just a few times. The chain recombines TRBV29-1 with TRBJ1-2, with D possibly matching TRBD1 (5 bases). V lost 4 bases and J 8 bases, leaving 14 bases between the germline ends. In germline, CDR1 is SQVTM, CDR2 ANQGSEA. This CDR3 comprises 12 residues. The CDR3 loop is CSVVDIHGGYTF. The CDR3 coding sequence is TGCAGCGTTGTGGACATCCATGGAGGCTACACCTTC.

Only a few counts were recorded for this clonotype. The CDR3 region is CASSWRGRGGYTF. The CDR3 region has the DNA TGTGCCAGCAGTTGGAGGGGGCGTGGTGGCTACACCTTC. The V gene is TRBV27, the J gene TRBJ1-2, with 7 bases that match TRBD1. The CDR3 has 13 residues. Germline CDR1 and CDR2: MNHEY and SMNVEV (reference sequence). V was pared by 4 bases and J by 7 bases, with 6 bases of the junction left unmatched.

This clonotype turned up a few times. The gene calls are TRBV4-3 and TRBJ2-3, with 11 positions matching TRBD1. The CDR3 is made up of 18 amino acids. V trimming: 3 bases; J trimming: 0 bases; junction bases outside the gene matches: 8. CDR1 LGHNA and CDR2 YSLEER come from the germline V gene. CDR3 loop: CASSQHSGTGGSTDTQYF. The CDR3 coding sequence is TGCGCCAGCAGCCAGCATTCCGGGACAGGGGGTAGCACAGATACGCAGTATTTT.

V usage is TRBV30 and J usage is TRBJ2-7; the D call may be TRBD1 or TRBD2 (7 bases each). Germline V gene lookup returns CDR1 GTSNPN and CDR2 SVGIG (reference sequence). The CDR3 covers 17 residues. Trimming cost V 3 bases and J 3 bases, with 24 bases left between them. In DNA, the CDR3 is TGTGCCTGGAGAGGGAGGGGGCTCAAGGACCTGGACTACGAGCAGTACTTC. Protein: CAWRGRGLKDLDYEQYF.

This clonotype showed up just a few times. The J gene is TRBJ2-7, the V gene TRBV20-1; D ambiguous. V lost 3 bases and J 3 bases, leaving 6 bases between the germline ends. In germline, CDR1 is DFQATT, CDR2 SNEGSKA (reference sequence). The CDR3 runs 11 residues. Written as DNA, the CDR3 is TGCAGTGCTAGCGATTTCTACGAGCAGTACTTC. Translating gives CSASDFYEQYF.

This clonotype was picked up a small number of times. The chain recombines TRBV7-2 with TRBJ1-2; 9 bases match TRBD1. V gave up 6 bases and J gave up 3 bases; unmatched junction bases: 5. Germline values: CDR1 SGHTA, CDR2 FQGNSA. The CDR3 is 14 amino acids. CDR3 loop: CASSRRTGDYGYTF. The CDR3 coding sequence is TGTGCCAGCAGTCGACGGACAGGGGACTATGGCTACACCTTC.

The chain recombines TRBV25-1 with TRBJ1-1, with D perhaps TRBD1 (5 bases). There are 15 residues in the CDR3. Germline values: CDR1 MGHDK, CDR2 SYGVNS. V lost 0 bases and J lost 5, with 13 bases in between. CDR3 in amino acids: CASSEYNMGRTEAFF. In nucleotides, the CDR3 is TGTGCCAGCAGTGAATATAATATGGGGCGGACTGAAGCTTTCTTT.